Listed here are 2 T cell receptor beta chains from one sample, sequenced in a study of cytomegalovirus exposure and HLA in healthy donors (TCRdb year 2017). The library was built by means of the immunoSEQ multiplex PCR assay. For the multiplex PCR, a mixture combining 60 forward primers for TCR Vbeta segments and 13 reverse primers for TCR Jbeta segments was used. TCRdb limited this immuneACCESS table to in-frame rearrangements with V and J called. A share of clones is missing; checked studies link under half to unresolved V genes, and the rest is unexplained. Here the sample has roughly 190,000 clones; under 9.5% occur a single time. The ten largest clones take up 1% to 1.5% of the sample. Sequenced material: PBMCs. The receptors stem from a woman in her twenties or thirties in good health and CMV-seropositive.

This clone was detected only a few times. In DNA, the CDR3 is TGTGCCAGCAGTAGGGACTTTAGCAATCAGCCCCAGCATTTT. This codes for CASSRDFSNQPQHF. V gene TRBV6-1 combines with J gene TRBJ1-5; D may be TRBD1 (5 bases). From germline, CDR1 is MNHNS and CDR2 SASEGT. CDR3 length: 14 residues. Trimming stripped 5 bases from V and 0 bases from J, with 8 bases between.

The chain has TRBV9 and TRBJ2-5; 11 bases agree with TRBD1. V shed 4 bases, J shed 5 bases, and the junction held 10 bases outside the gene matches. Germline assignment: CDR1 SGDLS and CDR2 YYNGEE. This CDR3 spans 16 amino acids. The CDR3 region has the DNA TGTGCCAGCAGCCCGCGGACAGGGGGCGGGAGGGAGACCCAGTACTTC. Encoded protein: CASSPRTGGGRETQYF.